The 22 T cell receptor beta chains listed next were all sequenced from one sample in a study of neurological immune-mediated disorders. Each CDR3 protein is one row after TCRdb ran MiXCR on the 5' RACE reads. The table shows 50,000 or so distinct CDR3 sequences, with roughly 26% occurring only once. The sequencing sample was made of PBMCs. The receptor set was obtained from a woman aged 70-85 years in good health.

There are many counts of this clonotype. This chain uses TRBV3-1 with TRBJ2-7; 10 bases are shared with TRBD2. This CDR3 comprises 14 residues. Trimming cost V 3 bases and J 7 bases; bases outside gene matches: 6. From germline, CDR1 is LGHDT and CDR2 YNNKEL (reference sequence). The CDR3 nucleotides read TGTGCCAGCAGCCAGGCTAGCGGGAGTGGGGAGCAGTACTTC. Encoded protein: CASSQASGSGEQYF.

This clonotype has a count of ten or more. The chain uses TRBV6-1 and TRBJ2-3, with D possibly matching TRBD1 (6 bases). V was shortened by 5 bases and J by 2 bases, with 8 bases between the two germline ends. Germline CDR1 MNHNS, CDR2 SASEGT. CDR3 length equals 13 residues. The CDR3 coding sequence is TGTGCCAGCAGTACAGGGTTCACAGATACGCAGTATTTT. Protein product: CASSTGFTDTQYF.

Concerning this clonotype: Since a much larger clone is just one base distant, this may be a read error. The chain recombines TRBV6-1 with TRBJ1-1, with a possible D match to TRBD1 (5 bases). V shed 3 bases and J shed 9 bases, with 17 bases lying between them. The CDR3 contains 14 residues. Germline CDR1 is MNHNS and CDR2 is SASEGT. CDR3 nucleotide sequence: TGTGCCAGCAGTGATGGACATGGGGGAAAAAAAGCTTTCTTT. Protein: CASSDGHGGKKAFF.

The V and J genes are TRBV12-3 or TRBV12-4 and TRBJ2-2, with TRBD2 matching over 7 bases. The V gene end was trimmed by 0 bases and the J gene end by 3 bases; junction bases not matched to a gene: 4. The CDR3 length is 16 residues. CDR3 protein: CASSLATSLDTGELFF. CDR3 bases: TGTGCCAGCAGTTTAGCGACTAGCCTAGACACCGGGGAGCTGTTTTTT.

This clonotype has at least ten counts. This sequence joins TRBV3-1 and TRBJ2-7; the match to TRBD1 covers 9 bases. Per germline, CDR1 LGHDT and CDR2 YNNKEL (reference sequence). The CDR3 has 14 residues. With 6 bases clipped from V and 1 base from J, the junction kept 4 bases outside the gene matches. The CDR3 sequence is CASRGTGISYEQYF. As DNA, the CDR3 is TGTGCCAGCAGGGGGACAGGGATTTCCTACGAGCAGTACTTC.

At least ten counts were recorded for this clonotype. In nucleotides, the CDR3 is TGTGCCAGCAGCTCGACTAGCGGGAGGGCCGGGGGTGTGAATGAGCAGTTCTTC. It yields the protein CASSSTSGRAGGVNEQFF. The rearrangement uses TRBV6-5 and TRBJ2-1; TRBD2 aligns across 14 bases. Losses at the gene ends were 6 bases for V and 7 bases for J; bases not matched to a gene: 14. Germline loops: CDR1 MNHEY, CDR2 SVGAGI. This CDR3 contains 18 residues.

This chain uses TRBV20-1 with TRBJ2-7; no clear D. Germline-derived CDR1 and CDR2 are DFQATT and SNEGSKA (reference sequence). V was cut by 4 bases and J by 4 bases, with 17 bases left in between. This CDR3 is 14 amino acids long. CDR3 sequence (DNA): TGCAGTGCTATGGGCCCTACAAGGATTTACGAGCAGTACTTC. Its protein is CSAMGPTRIYEQYF.

This clonotype has at least ten counts. The V call is TRBV5-1, the J call TRBJ1-6; D is uncertain. V was trimmed by 1 base and J by 5 bases, leaving 7 bases between them. The CDR3 covers 14 residues. Germline V CDR1 and CDR2: SGHRS, YFSETQ. The CDR3 DNA is TGCGCCAGCAGCTTGAGAGGAGATAATTCACCCCTCCACTTT. This encodes CASSLRGDNSPLHF.

Concerning this clonotype itself: The conserved phenylalanine or tryptophan is not found at the CDR3 terminus, so this likely reflects a read error. This sequence joins TRBV6-5 and TRBJ1-2; D call uncertain. Deletions cut 7 bases from V and 6 bases from J, with 15 bases between. CDR3 length: 13 residues. CDR1 MNHEY and CDR2 SVGAGI come from the germline V gene. CDR3 nucleotide sequence: TGTGCCAGCAAGCTGTACGATCAGGATGGCTACACCGTC. Residues: CASKLYDQDGYTV.

There are many counts of this clonotype. This rearrangement joins TRBV5-1 to TRBJ2-2, with 7 bases that match TRBD2. V shed 3 bases, J shed 4 bases, and the junction held 6 bases outside the gene matches. Germline CDR1 SGHRS, CDR2 YFSETQ. This CDR3 contains 15 residues. The CDR3 DNA is TGCGCCAGCAGCTCCCGACTAGCTGGCACCGGGGAGCTGTTTTTT. This gives the protein CASSSRLAGTGELFF.

This clonotype was detected ten times or more. The V call is TRBV5-1, the J call TRBJ2-5; 9 nucleotides align to TRBD1. This CDR3 has 14 residues. V dropped 9 bases and J dropped 3; count of bases not matched to a gene: 9. In germline, CDR1 is SGHRS, CDR2 YFSETQ. CDR3 sequence (DNA): TGCGCCACCAATATTGGGACAGGGAAAGAGACCCAGTACTTC. Protein: CATNIGTGKETQYF.

This clonotype has ten or more counts. The chain carries TRBV5-1 and TRBJ2-1; 12 nucleotides agree with TRBD2. J lost 0 bases, V lost 0 bases, and 7 bases had no gene match. This CDR3 has 19 residues. Germline values: CDR1 SGHRS, CDR2 YFSETQ. In nucleotides, the CDR3 is TGCGCCAGCAGCTTGGATAGGACTAGCGGGAAAGGCTCCTACAATGAGCAGTTCTTC. This translates into CASSLDRTSGKGSYNEQFF.

As regards this clonotype: No DNA is shown, since the ends of the CDR3 on it are uncertain; the CDR3 is the one TCRdb lists. The chain joins TRBV5-1 to TRBJ2-3; the table's D gene call, TRBD2, was not cross checked with the DNA. The CDR3 region is 19 residues in length, termini included. Per germline, CDR1 SGHRS and CDR2 YFSETQ. The CDR3 loop reads CASSFYICSASSEGDTQYF.

Ten or more counts support this clonotype. J is TRBJ2-1 and V is TRBV5-1, with TRBD2 matching over 12 bases. Trimming took 2 bases from V and 6 from J; bases not matched to a gene: 6. Germline-derived CDR1 and CDR2 are SGHRS and YFSETQ. CDR3 length: 16 residues. The CDR3 loop reads CASSFLAGGPLNEQFF. CDR3 nucleotides: TGCGCCAGCAGCTTTCTAGCGGGAGGGCCTCTCAATGAGCAGTTCTTC. Variable domain in full (rest from reference TRBV5-1 and TRBJ2-1): KAGVTQTPRYLIKTRGQQVTLSCSPISGHRSVSWYQQTPGQGLQFLFEYFSETQRNKGNFPGRFSGRQFSNSRSEMNVSTLELGDSALYLCASSFLAGGPLNEQFFGPGTRLTVL.

The rearrangement joins TRBV9 to TRBJ1-1; D is perhaps TRBD1 (5 bases). CDR1 and CDR2 from the germline V gene are SGDLS and YYNGEE. The ends were cut back, 3 bases at V and 3 bases at J, with 15 bases in the middle. The CDR3 has 15 amino acids. CDR3 protein: CASSAPGLGDTEAFF. The CDR3 bases are TGTGCCAGCAGCGCGCCAGGGTTAGGGGACACTGAAGCTTTCTTT.

This clonotype was seen repeatedly, ten times or more. The V gene is TRBV7-2, the J gene TRBJ2-7; D is unclear. Deletions cut 5 bases from V and 0 bases from J, with 11 bases between. Looked up from germline, CDR1 is SGHTA and CDR2 is FQGNSA. The CDR3 runs 14 residues. The CDR3 bases are TGTGCCAGCAGCGCATACAGCAGCTCCTACGAGCAGTACTTC. Translated: CASSAYSSSYEQYF.

Turning to this clonotype: Being one base from a much bigger clone, this may be a read error. J is TRBJ2-7 and V is TRBV3-1, with 8 bases fitting TRBD1. CDR1 is LGHDT and CDR2 is YNNKEL in the germline V gene (reference sequence). This CDR3 has 13 residues. The CDR3 protein is CSSSPTGAREQYF. In nucleotides, the CDR3 is TGTTCCAGCAGCCCGACAGGGGCGCGCGAGCAGTACTTC.

This clonotype was detected ten times or more. The chain couples TRBV20-1 to TRBJ1-1; D unclear. Deletions cut 3 bases from V and 1 base from J, with 9 bases between. Germline assignment: CDR1 DFQATT and CDR2 SNEGSKA (reference sequence). CDR3 length: 13 residues. The CDR3 sequence is CSARRTPNTEAFF. The CDR3 bases are TGCAGTGCTAGGCGAACACCGAACACTGAAGCTTTCTTT.

This clonotype has just a few counts. The junction departs from germline at one end; a sequencing error may be responsible. The V gene is TRBV7-9, the J gene TRBJ2-1; D unclear. Per the germline V gene, CDR1 is SEHNR and CDR2 is FQNEAQ (reference sequence). CDR3 length: 12 amino acids. CDR3 sequence reads: CTSSRSVWEQFF. In DNA, the CDR3 is TGTACCAGCAGCAGAAGCGTTTGGGAACAGTTCTTC.

DNA of the CDR3: TGCGCCAGCAGCTTGCGACAGGAGGGTGGCTACACCTTC. Translating it yields CASSLRQEGGYTF. The J gene is TRBJ1-2, the V gene TRBV5-1; weak D call: TRBD1 (6 bases). Germline CDR1 is SGHRS and CDR2 is YFSETQ. Between the trimmed V and J ends, which lost 1 base and 7 bases, there was a span of 11 bases. CDR3 length: 13 amino acids.

This chain joins TRBV29-1 and TRBJ2-7; D perhaps matches TRBD2 (5 bases). V was shortened by 6 bases and J by 9 bases, with 12 bases between the two germline ends. The length of the CDR3 is 10 residues. From germline, CDR1 is SQVTM and CDR2 ANQGSEA. CDR3 DNA sequence: TGCAGCGTGAGGGATTCCGGGCAGTACTTC. It translates to CSVRDSGQYF.

This clonotype was seen many times. V and J are TRBV4-3 and TRBJ2-5; D tentatively reads TRBD1 or TRBD2 (5 bases each). The CDR3 is 12 residues long. Trimming took off 1 base at V and 5 bases at J, with 5 bases between the two ends. Per germline, CDR1 LGHNA and CDR2 YSLEER. The CDR3 protein is CASSQGGETQYF. The CDR3 bases are TGCGCCAGCAGCCAAGGGGGGGAGACCCAGTACTTC.